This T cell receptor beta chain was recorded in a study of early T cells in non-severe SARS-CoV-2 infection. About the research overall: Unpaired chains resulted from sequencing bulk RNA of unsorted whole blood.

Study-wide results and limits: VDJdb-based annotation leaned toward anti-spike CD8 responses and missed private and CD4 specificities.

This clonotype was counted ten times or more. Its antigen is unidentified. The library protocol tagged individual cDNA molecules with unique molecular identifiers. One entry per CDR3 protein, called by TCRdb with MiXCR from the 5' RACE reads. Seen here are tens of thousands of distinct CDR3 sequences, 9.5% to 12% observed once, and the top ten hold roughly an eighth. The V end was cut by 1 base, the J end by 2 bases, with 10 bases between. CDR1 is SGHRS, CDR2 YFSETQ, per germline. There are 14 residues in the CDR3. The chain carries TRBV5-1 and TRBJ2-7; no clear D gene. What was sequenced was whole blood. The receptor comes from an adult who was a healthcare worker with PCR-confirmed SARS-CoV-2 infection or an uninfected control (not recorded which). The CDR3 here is CASSLNQFPYEQYF. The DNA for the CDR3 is TGCGCCAGCAGCTTGAACCAGTTCCCCTACGAGCAGTACTTC.